These T cell receptor beta chains were read from a single sample in a study. TCRdb called the 5' RACE reads again in MiXCR, with one record for every CDR3 protein. This table has some 64,000 distinct CDR3 sequences, 22% appearing once. The sample comprised memory CD4+ T cells sorted from a lymph node. The receptors were sampled from a female donor with breast cancer. Both conserved end residues are part of each CDR3. A D gene is named only where the DNA matches it firmly. Clone size is given for some rows only: seen once, a few or many times, or a class if the clone is expanded.

TRBV5-1	few	TRBJ2-3	NA	TGCGCCAGCAGCTTGGGCGGGACCCATAGCACAGATACGCAGTATTTT	CASSLGGTHSTDTQYF
TRBV28	once	TRBJ2-3	NA	TGTGCCAGCAAAGGGGCCACTAGCACAGATACGCAGTATTTT	CASKGATSTDTQYF
TRBV5-5	few	TRBJ2-1	TRBD1	TGTGCCAGCAGCTCACAGGGGTATCGTGAGCAGTTCTTC	CASSSQGYREQFF
TRBV5-6	few	TRBJ2-3	NA	TGTGCCAGCAGGAATTGGGCCAGAGGGGCAGATACGCAGTATTTT	CASRNWARGADTQYF
TRBV10-3	few	TRBJ2-1	NA	TGTGCCATCAGTGAGAGGGGTGGCCAGCTGGAGCAGTTCTTC	CAISERGGQLEQFF
TRBV27	few	TRBJ1-1	TRBD1	TGTGCCAGCAGTGACAGGGGGCCAAGGGGGACTGAAGCTTTCTTT	CASSDRGPRGTEAFF
TRBV7-2	NA	TRBJ1-3	NA	TGTGCCTGCAGCTTAGCAGCTGGAAACACCATATATTTT	CACSLAAGNTIYF
TRBV29-1	few	TRBJ2-5	TRBD1	TGCAGCGTTGTCACAGGGGGTTCTTTAGGGACCCAGTACTTC	CSVVTGGSLGTQYF
TRBV6-2/TRBV6-3	many	TRBJ1-5	NA	TGTGCCAGCTGTAACGGCCCCAATCAGCCCCAGCATTTT	CASCNGPNQPQHF
TRBV7-2	NA	TRBJ2-3	NA	TGTGCCAGCAGCCCACGGAGGATAGATACGCAGTATTTT	CASSPRRIDTQYF
TRBV7-3	many	TRBJ2-1	NA	TGTGCCAGCAGCTTATTTGACGCTAGGGCTGGGAATGAGCAGTTCTTC	CASSLFDARAGNEQFF
TRBV7-6	once	TRBJ1-1	TRBD1	TGTGCCAGCAGCACGGGACAGGGATCTAACACTGAAGCTTTCTTT	CASSTGQGSNTEAFF
TRBV4-2	NA	TRBJ1-2	TRBD1	TGTGCCAGCAGCCAAGGGGGACAGGCTGGCTATGGCTACACCTTC	CASSQGGQAGYGYTF
TRBV11-3	few	TRBJ2-7	NA	TGTGCCAGCAGCCCAGGAGGGACGGCCTACGAGCAGTACTTC	CASSPGGTAYEQYF
TRBV20-1	NA	TRBJ2-3	NA	TGCAGTGCTGAGGAACTGACCCGGAGAAGCACAGATACGCCGTATTTT	CSAEELTRRSTDTPYF
TRBV18	few	TRBJ1-2	NA	TGTGCCAGCTCACCACAGGCGGCGGGGAACTATGGCTACACCTTC	CASSPQAAGNYGYTF
TRBV2	many	TRBJ2-2	TRBD1	TGTGCCAGCAGTGTCGGACAGGGCAACACCGGGGAGCTGTTTTTT	CASSVGQGNTGELFF
TRBV28	few	TRBJ1-2	TRBD1	TGTGCCAGCATGCAAGGGGGGACAGGGGGTGGCTACACCTTC	CASMQGGTGGGYTF
TRBV7-7	many	TRBJ2-5	NA	TGTGCTAGCAGCTCCAAGGGACCTGAGGAGACCCAGTACTTC	CASSSKGPEETQYF
TRBV7-3	many	TRBJ2-3	TRBD2	TGTGCCAGCAGCTACACGGGACTAGCGGACCCAGATACGCAGTATTTT	CASSYTGLADPDTQYF
TRBV5-1	NA	TRBJ2-1	NA	NA	CASSFGQGNEQFF
TRBV12-5	NA	TRBJ2-7	NA	TGTGCTAGTGGTTTGGGTTACTACGGGCAGTACTTC	CASGLGYYGQYF
TRBV6-2/TRBV6-3	NA	TRBJ2-1	TRBD2	TGTGCCAGCAGTTACACCCATGACAGAGTAAATAGCGGGAGCTACAATGAGCAGTTCTTC	CASSYTHDRVNSGSYNEQFF
TRBV18	few	TRBJ1-2	NA	TGTGCCAGCTCACCACCGAGTTTTAGGTCTAACTATGGCTACACCTTC	CASSPPSFRSNYGYTF
TRBV7-3	NA	TRBJ2-5	NA	TGTGCCAGTGCGCGCGGTCGCCAAGAGACCCAGTACTTC	CASARGRQETQYF
TRBV6-5	NA	TRBJ1-1	NA	TGTGCCACTAACGGGGGGAACACTGAAGCTTTCTTT	CATNGGNTEAFF
TRBV6-1	many	TRBJ2-5	NA	TGTGCCAGCAGTGTAGGCTGGCAAGAGACCCAGTACTTC	CASSVGWQETQYF
TRBV5-1	few	TRBJ2-1	NA	TGCGCCAGCAGCCGGCTAAACCTGGTGGGGGGTGAGCAGTTCTTC	CASSRLNLVGGEQFF
TRBV12-3/TRBV12-4	few	TRBJ2-3	NA	TGTGCCAGCAGAAAATCTACGGCAGATACGCAGTATTTT	CASRKSTADTQYF
TRBV20-1	many	TRBJ2-1	TRBD2	TGCAGTGCTCCGGACAGGACTAGCGGGAATGAGCAGTTCTTC	CSAPDRTSGNEQFF
TRBV24-1	NA	TRBJ2-3	TRBD2	TGTGCCACCTCATATAGTATAGCGGGAGCATCAGATACGCAGTATTTT	CATSYSIAGASDTQYF
TRBV7-9	few	TRBJ2-2	NA	TGTGCCAGCAGCCCATCGGGAAACACCGGGGAGCTGTTTTTT	CASSPSGNTGELFF
TRBV24-1	NA	TRBJ2-5	NA	TGTGCCACCAGTCGTGGACCGAGGGAGACCCAGTACTTC	CATSRGPRETQYF
TRBV24-1	many	TRBJ2-4	NA	TGTGCCACCAGTGATTTTTCTGTATTAGAGGAGGGAAACATTCAGTACTTC	CATSDFSVLEEGNIQYF
TRBV29-1	few	TRBJ1-1	TRBD1	TGCAGCACCGGACAGGGAGGGTCGGACACTGAAGCTTTCTTT	CSTGQGGSDTEAFF
TRBV5-1	NA	TRBJ1-1	TRBD1	TGCGCCAGCAGCTTACTGACAGGGACCACTGAAGCTTTCTTT	CASSLLTGTTEAFF
TRBV6-5	NA	TRBJ2-7	NA	TGTGCCAGCAGTTACGGCGCAAGCTCCTACGAGCAGTACTTC	CASSYGASSYEQYF
TRBV7-9	many	TRBJ1-5	NA	TGTGCCAGCAGCCCGCCGGGTAGCAATCAGCCCCAGCATTTT	CASSPPGSNQPQHF
TRBV5-6	NA	TRBJ1-6	TRBD1	TGTGCCAGCAGCTTGCCAGGGGGCTCAGGGAATTCACCCCTCCACTTT	CASSLPGGSGNSPLHF
TRBV7-9	NA	TRBJ2-3	NA	TGTGCCAGCAGCTTAGACCGGGCCCCAGATACGCAGTATTTT	CASSLDRAPDTQYF
TRBV7-2	NA	TRBJ2-7	TRBD2	TGTGCCAGCAGCTTCTCCGGGACTAGAGGATCCTACGAGCAGTACTTC	CASSFSGTRGSYEQYF
TRBV6-6	few	TRBJ2-2	NA	TGTGCCAGCAGTTACGGAGTTAACGGGGAGCTGTTTTTT	CASSYGVNGELFF
TRBV24-1	NA	TRBJ2-2	NA	TGTGCCACCGGTGACAGCAACACCGGGGAGCTGTTTTTT	CATGDSNTGELFF
TRBV6-2/TRBV6-3	many	TRBJ1-2	NA	TGTGCCAGCTCTTCGGGGCCCGTCGGTGGCTACACCTTC	CASSSGPVGGYTF
TRBV20-1	few	TRBJ2-3	TRBD2	TGCAGTGCTAGTGGGACTAGCGAGAGCACAGATACGCAGTATTTT	CSASGTSESTDTQYF
TRBV10-3	few	TRBJ2-1	TRBD2	TGTGCCATCAGTGGGACTAGCGGAGGCAATGAGCAGTTCTTC	CAISGTSGGNEQFF
TRBV25-1	few	TRBJ2-3	TRBD2	TGTGCCAGCAGTGCTAGCGGGGGGGCGTCAGATACGCAGTATTTT	CASSASGGASDTQYF
TRBV12-3/TRBV12-4	few	TRBJ2-7	TRBD1	TGTGCCAGCAGTTGGGGGACAGGGATTCTAGAGCAGTACTTC	CASSWGTGILEQYF
TRBV7-3	many	TRBJ2-1	TRBD2	TGTGCCAGCAGCTTAAGCAGTGAGGCGGGAGAGTACAATGAGCAGTTCTTC	CASSLSSEAGEYNEQFF
TRBV7-8	few	TRBJ1-5	TRBD1	TGTGCCAGCAGGCAAGGGACAGGCGGAGTGGGTAGCAATCAGCCCCAGCATTTT	CASRQGTGGVGSNQPQHF
TRBV28	NA	TRBJ1-5	NA	TGTGCCAGCAGTTTCAGGGGTGGAAGCAATCAGCCCCAGCATTTT	CASSFRGGSNQPQHF
TRBV6-2/TRBV6-3	NA	TRBJ2-7	NA	TGTGCCAGCAGTACCAGGATCGGGAACGAGCAGTACTTC	CASSTRIGNEQYF
TRBV20-1	few	TRBJ2-3	NA	TGCAGTGCTATTCTGTCGCTCACAGATACGCAGTATTTT	CSAILSLTDTQYF
TRBV19	NA	TRBJ1-3	NA	TGTGCCAGTACCATGGGACACTACTCTGGAAACACCATATATTTT	CASTMGHYSGNTIYF